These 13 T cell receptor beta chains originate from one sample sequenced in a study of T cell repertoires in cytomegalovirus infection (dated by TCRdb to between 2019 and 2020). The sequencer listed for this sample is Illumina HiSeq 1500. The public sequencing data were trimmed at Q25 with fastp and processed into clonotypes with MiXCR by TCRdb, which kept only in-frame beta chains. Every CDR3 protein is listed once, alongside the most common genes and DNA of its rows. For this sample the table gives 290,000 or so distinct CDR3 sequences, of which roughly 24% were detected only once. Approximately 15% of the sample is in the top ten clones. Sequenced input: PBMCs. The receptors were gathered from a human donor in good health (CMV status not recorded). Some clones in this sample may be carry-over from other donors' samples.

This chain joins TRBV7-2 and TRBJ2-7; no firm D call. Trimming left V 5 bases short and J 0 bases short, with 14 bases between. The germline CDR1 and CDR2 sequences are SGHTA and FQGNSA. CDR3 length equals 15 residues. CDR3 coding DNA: TGTGCCAGCAGCGTCGGGCCGGTTCCCTCCTACGAGCAGTACTTC. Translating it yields CASSVGPVPSYEQYF.

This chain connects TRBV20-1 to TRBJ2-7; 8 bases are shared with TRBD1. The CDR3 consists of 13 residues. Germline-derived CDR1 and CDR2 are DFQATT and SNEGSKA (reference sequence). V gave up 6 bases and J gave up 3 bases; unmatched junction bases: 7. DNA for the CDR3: TGCAGTGCCCCGGACAGGGACGGCTACGAGCAGTACTTC. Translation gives CSAPDRDGYEQYF.

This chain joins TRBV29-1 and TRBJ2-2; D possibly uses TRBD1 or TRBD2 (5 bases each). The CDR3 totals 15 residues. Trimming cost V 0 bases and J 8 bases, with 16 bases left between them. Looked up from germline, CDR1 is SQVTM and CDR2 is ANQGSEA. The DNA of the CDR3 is TGCAGCGTTGAAGAGAGGGGCGCCGAGGGGGGGGAGCTGTTTTTT. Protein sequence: CSVEERGAEGGELFF.

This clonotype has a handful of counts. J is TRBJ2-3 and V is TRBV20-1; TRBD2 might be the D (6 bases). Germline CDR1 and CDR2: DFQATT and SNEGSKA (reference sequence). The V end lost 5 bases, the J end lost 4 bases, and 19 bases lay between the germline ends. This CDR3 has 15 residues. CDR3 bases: TGCAGTGCTGGGGGGTTGCCAGGGCACCCAGATACGCAGTATTTT. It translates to CSAGGLPGHPDTQYF.

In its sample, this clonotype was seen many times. The CDR3 coding sequence is TGTGCCAGCAGCTTAACCGGCAGTTGGGGGTCCCCGGCGAGTGGCTACACCTTC. This gives the protein CASSLTGSWGSPASGYTF. The chain combines TRBV7-3 with TRBJ1-2; tentative D call: TRBD1 (5 bases). Germline values: CDR1 SGHTA, CDR2 FQGTGA. The CDR3 covers 18 residues. The V end was cut by 0 bases, the J end by 7 bases, with 24 bases between.

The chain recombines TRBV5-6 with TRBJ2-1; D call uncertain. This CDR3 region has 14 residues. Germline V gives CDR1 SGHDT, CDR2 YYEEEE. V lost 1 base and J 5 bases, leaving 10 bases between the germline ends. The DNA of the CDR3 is TGTGCCAGCAGCTTGATCACGTTTAACAATGAGCAGTTCTTC. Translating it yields CASSLITFNNEQFF.

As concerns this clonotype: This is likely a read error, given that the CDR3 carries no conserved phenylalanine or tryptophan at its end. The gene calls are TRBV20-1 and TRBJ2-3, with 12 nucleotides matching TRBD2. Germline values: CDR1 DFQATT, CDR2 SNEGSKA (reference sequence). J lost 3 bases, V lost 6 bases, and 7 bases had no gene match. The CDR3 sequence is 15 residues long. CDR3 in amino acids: CSAREGTSGTDTQYC. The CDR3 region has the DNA TGCAGTGCCCGCGAGGGGACTAGCGGGACAGATACGCAGTATTGT.

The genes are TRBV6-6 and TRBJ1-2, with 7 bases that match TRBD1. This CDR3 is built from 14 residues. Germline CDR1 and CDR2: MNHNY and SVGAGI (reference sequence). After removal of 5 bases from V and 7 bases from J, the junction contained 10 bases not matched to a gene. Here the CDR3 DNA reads TGTGCCAGCAGTCAACGACAGGGTAAAGGTGGCTACACCTTC. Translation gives CASSQRQGKGGYTF.

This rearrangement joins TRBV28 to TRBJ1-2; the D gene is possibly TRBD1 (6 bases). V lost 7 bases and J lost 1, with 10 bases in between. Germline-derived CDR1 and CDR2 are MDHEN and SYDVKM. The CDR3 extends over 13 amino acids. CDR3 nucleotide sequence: TGTGCCAGCACCTCGGACAGTAACTATGGCTACACCTTC. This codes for CASTSDSNYGYTF.

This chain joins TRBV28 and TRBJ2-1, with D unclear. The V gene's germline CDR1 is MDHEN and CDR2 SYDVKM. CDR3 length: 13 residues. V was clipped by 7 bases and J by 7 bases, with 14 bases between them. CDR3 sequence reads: CASTIPGRNEQFF. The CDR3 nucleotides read TGTGCCAGCACTATCCCCGGCCGGAATGAGCAGTTCTTC.

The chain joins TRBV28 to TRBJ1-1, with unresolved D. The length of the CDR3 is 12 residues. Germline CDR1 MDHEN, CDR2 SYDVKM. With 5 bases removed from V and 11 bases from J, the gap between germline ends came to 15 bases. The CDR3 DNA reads TGTGCCAGCAGTGGAACTTCACGCAGGGCTTTCTTT. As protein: CASSGTSRRAFF.

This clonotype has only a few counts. The CDR3 coding sequence is TGTGCCAGCAGTCGACCATTTATCAATCAGCCCCAGCATTTT. The encoded protein is CASSRPFINQPQHF. This chain links TRBV28 with TRBJ1-5; no firm D call. Germline CDR1 MDHEN, CDR2 SYDVKM. Trimming took off 5 bases at V and 3 bases at J, with 11 bases between the two ends. CDR3 length: 14 residues.

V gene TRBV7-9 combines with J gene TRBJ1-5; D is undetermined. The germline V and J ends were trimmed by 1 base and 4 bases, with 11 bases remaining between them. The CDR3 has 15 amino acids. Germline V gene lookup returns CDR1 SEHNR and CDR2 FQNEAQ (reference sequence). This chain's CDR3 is CASSLEVARNQPQHF. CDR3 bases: TGTGCCAGCAGCTTAGAAGTTGCCCGAAATCAGCCCCAGCATTTT.